The rows below give T cell receptor beta chains drawn from one sample of a study of blood T cells in healthy people across ages. From the 5' RACE reads, TCRdb called clonotypes with MiXCR, one entry per CDR3 protein. In the table there are about 1.6 million distinct CDR3 sequences, around 35% of which are singletons. Material: blood. The receptors derive from a woman in her twenties or thirties in good health. Each CDR3 is given with its conserved first and last residue. A D gene is named only where the DNA matches it firmly. Clone size is not always given. Where it is, it says once, few, many or a class for expanded clones.

abundance: .
d_gene: .
j_gene: TRBJ2-5
v_gene: TRBV6-5
CDR3nt: TGTGCCAGCAAACCCCGGACAGCCCAAGAGACCCAGTACTTC
CDR3aa: CASKPRTAQETQYF

abundance: .
d_gene: .
j_gene: TRBJ2-3
v_gene: TRBV30
CDR3nt: TGTGCCTGGAGTGACCTAACAGATACGCAGTATTTT
CDR3aa: CAWSDLTDTQYF

abundance: .
d_gene: TRBD2
j_gene: TRBJ2-5
v_gene: TRBV5-1
CDR3nt: TGCGCCAGCAGCTTGGGTGGGACTAGCGGGATCGTCCAAGAGACCCAGTACTTC
CDR3aa: CASSLGGTSGIVQETQYF

abundance: few
d_gene: .
j_gene: TRBJ1-2
v_gene: TRBV5-1
CDR3nt: TGCGCCAGCAGCTTGGGGGGTCAGAAACATGGCTACACCTTC
CDR3aa: CASSLGGQKHGYTF

abundance: .
d_gene: .
j_gene: TRBJ2-5
v_gene: TRBV3-1
CDR3nt: TGTGCCAGCAGCCAAGAAGGAGGGGGGTTGATTGGTGAGACCCAGTACTTC
CDR3aa: CASSQEGGGLIGETQYF

abundance: few
d_gene: TRBD2
j_gene: TRBJ2-1
v_gene: TRBV11-2
CDR3nt: TGTGCCAGCAGCTTAGATCCGGGACTAGAGTACAATGAGCAGTTCTTC
CDR3aa: CASSLDPGLEYNEQFF

abundance: .
d_gene: .
j_gene: TRBJ1-2
v_gene: TRBV13
CDR3nt: TGTGCCAGCAGAACTCTCGGGACGGGCTATGGCTACACCTTC
CDR3aa: CASRTLGTGYGYTF

abundance: few
d_gene: .
j_gene: TRBJ2-7
v_gene: TRBV9
CDR3nt: TGTGCCAGCAGCGTTTTTCAGACCTACGAGCAGTACTTC
CDR3aa: CASSVFQTYEQYF

abundance: few
d_gene: .
j_gene: TRBJ1-2
v_gene: TRBV10-3
CDR3nt: TGTGCCATCAGTGAGAAGGAGAGCTATGGCTACACCTTC
CDR3aa: CAISEKESYGYTF

abundance: .
d_gene: TRBD2
j_gene: TRBJ2-3
v_gene: TRBV20-1
CDR3nt: TGCAGTGCTACCCAACTAGCGGGGGGGGATTTCGCGCAGTATTTT
CDR3aa: CSATQLAGGDFAQYF

abundance: .
d_gene: TRBD1
j_gene: TRBJ1-4
v_gene: TRBV25-1
CDR3nt: TGTGCCAGCAGTGACATGAGGCAGGGGGTTGGGAAACTGTTTTTT
CDR3aa: CASSDMRQGVGKLFF

abundance: .
d_gene: .
j_gene: TRBJ2-4
v_gene: TRBV7-9
CDR3nt: TGTGCCAGCAGCTTAGTAAGAGCCGAGAGCCGAAACATTCAGTACTTC
CDR3aa: CASSLVRAESRNIQYF

abundance: few
d_gene: .
j_gene: TRBJ2-5
v_gene: TRBV5-1
CDR3nt: TGCGCCAGCAGCGAGGCTCACGCGGAGACCCAGTACTTC
CDR3aa: CASSEAHAETQYF

abundance: .
d_gene: .
j_gene: TRBJ2-3
v_gene: TRBV24-1
CDR3nt: TGTGCCACCAGTGATCTGAAGAGGGCAGATACGCAGTATTTT
CDR3aa: CATSDLKRADTQYF

abundance: .
d_gene: .
j_gene: TRBJ2-1
v_gene: TRBV27
CDR3nt: TGTGCCAGCAGTTTAGGGACCAGGGCAGGGGCCTACAATGAGCAGTTCTTC
CDR3aa: CASSLGTRAGAYNEQFF